This TCR beta chain was recorded in a study of T cells of healthy individuals. Each CDR3 protein is one row after TCRdb ran MiXCR on the 5' RACE reads. The table shows about 96,000 distinct CDR3 sequences, with approximately 15% occurring only once. Per the germline V gene, CDR1 is SGHAT and CDR2 is FQDESV (reference sequence). Trimming cost V 1 base and J 2 bases; bases outside gene matches: 5. CDR3 length: 18 residues. This chain connects TRBV11-1 to TRBJ2-3; 14 bases are a match to TRBD2. The sequence was obtained from a human donor in good health. CDR3 loop: CASSLGLAGGPNTDTQYF. Written as DNA, the CDR3 is TGTGCCAGCAGCTTAGGACTAGCGGGGGGGCCAAACACAGATACGCAGTATTTT. Full variable domain (missing parts from reference TRBV11-1 and TRBJ2-3): EAEVAQSPRYKITEKSQAVAFWCDPISGHATLYWYRQILGQGPELLVQFQDESVVDDSQLPKDRFSAERLKGVDSTLKIQPAELGDSAMYLCASSLGLAGGPNTDTQYFGPGTRLTVL.